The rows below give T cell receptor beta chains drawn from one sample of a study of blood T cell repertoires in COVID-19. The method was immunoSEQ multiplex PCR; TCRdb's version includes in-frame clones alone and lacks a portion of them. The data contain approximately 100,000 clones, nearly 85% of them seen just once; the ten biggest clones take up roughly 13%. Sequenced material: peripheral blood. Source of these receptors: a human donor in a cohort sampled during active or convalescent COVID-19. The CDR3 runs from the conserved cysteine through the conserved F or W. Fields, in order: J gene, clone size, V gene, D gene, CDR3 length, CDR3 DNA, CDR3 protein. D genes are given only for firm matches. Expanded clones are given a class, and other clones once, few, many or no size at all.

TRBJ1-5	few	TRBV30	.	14	TGTGCCTGGAGTGTAGGCAGGGCCAATCAGCCCCAGCATTTT	CAWSVGRANQPQHF
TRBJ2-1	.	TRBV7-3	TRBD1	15	TGTGCCAGCAGCCTAAAAGGACAGGGATTAAATGAGCAGTTCTTC	CASSLKGQGLNEQFF
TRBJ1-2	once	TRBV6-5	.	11	TGTGCCAGCACTCGTCTTGTGGAGTTCACCTTC	CASTRLVEFTF
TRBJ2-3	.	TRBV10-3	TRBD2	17	TGTGCCATCAGTGAGTTAGCGGGGGGGCATGCCACAGATACGCAGTATTTT	CAISELAGGHATDTQYF
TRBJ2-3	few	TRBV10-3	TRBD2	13	TGTGCCATCGGATCGCGGGGGGAGGATACGCAGTATTTT	CAIGSRGEDTQYF
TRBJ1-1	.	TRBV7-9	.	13	TGTGCCAGCAGCCCCACAGGCGACACTGAAGCTTTCTTT	CASSPTGDTEAFF
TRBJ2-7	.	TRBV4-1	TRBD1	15	TGCGCCAGCAGCCAAGGTGAACAGGGGACCTACGAGCAGTACTTC	CASSQGEQGTYEQYF
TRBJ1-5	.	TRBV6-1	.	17	TGTGCCAGCAGTGAAGCAAAAGGCGGGAGCTCCAATCAGCCCCAGCATTTT	CASSEAKGGSSNQPQHF
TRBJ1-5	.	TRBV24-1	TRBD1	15	TGTGCCACCGGACGCGGGACAGGTAGCAATCAGCCCCAGCATTTT	CATGRGTGSNQPQHF
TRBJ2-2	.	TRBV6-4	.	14	TGTGCCAGCAGTAAGGACTTAGCCGCGAGGGAGCTGTTTTTT	CASSKDLAARELFF
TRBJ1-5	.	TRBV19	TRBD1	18	TGTGCCAGTAGTACTAATCCGGGACAGGGGGTTAGCAATCAGCCCCAGCATTTT	CASSTNPGQGVSNQPQHF
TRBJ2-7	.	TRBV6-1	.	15	TGTGCCAGCAGTGAACAACAGGGTGGTAGGGGCGAGCAGTACTTC	CASSEQQGGRGEQYF
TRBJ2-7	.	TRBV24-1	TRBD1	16	TGTGCCACCAGTGACCCACAGGGGGATGGGACCTACGAGCAGTACTTC	CATSDPQGDGTYEQYF